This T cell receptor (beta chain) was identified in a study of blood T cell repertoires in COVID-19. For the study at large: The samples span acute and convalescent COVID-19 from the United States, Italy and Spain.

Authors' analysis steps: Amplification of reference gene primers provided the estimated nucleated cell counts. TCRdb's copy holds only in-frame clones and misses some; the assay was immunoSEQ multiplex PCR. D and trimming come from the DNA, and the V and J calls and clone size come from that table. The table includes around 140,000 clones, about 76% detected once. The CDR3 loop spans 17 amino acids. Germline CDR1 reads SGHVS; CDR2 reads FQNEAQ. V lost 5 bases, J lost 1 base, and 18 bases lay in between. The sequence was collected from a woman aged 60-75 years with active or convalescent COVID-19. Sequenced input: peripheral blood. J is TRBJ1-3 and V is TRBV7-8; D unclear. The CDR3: CASSPTFYLDSGNTIYF. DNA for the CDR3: TGTGCCAGCAGCCCCACTTTTTACCTCGATTCTGGAAACACCATATATTTT.